Below, 30 T cell receptor beta chains from the same sample are listed, as sequenced in a study of blood T cell repertoires in COVID-19. TCRdb's table, derived via immunoSEQ multiplex PCR, lists solely in-frame clones and lacks some. The sample lists 140,000 to 150,000 clones, almost 85% occurring once. The sample taken for sequencing was peripheral blood. The receptors were gathered from a human donor with acute or convalescent COVID-19. The donor label of this sample is uncertain.

The rearrangement uses TRBV15 and TRBJ1-1; D possibly corresponds to TRBD1 (6 bases). The CDR3 runs 13 residues. V lost 8 bases and J lost 0, with 10 bases in between. The germline gives CDR1 LNHNV, CDR2 YYDKDF (reference sequence). Here the CDR3 reads CATGEGVNTEAFF. CDR3 coding DNA: TGTGCCACCGGAGAGGGGGTGAACACTGAAGCTTTCTTT. The whole variable domain, remainder taken from reference TRBV15 and TRBJ1-1, is DAMVIQNPRYQVTQFGKPVTLSCSQTLNHNVMYWYQQKSSQAPKLLFHYYDKDFNNEADTPDNFQSRRPNTSFCFLDIRSPGLGDTAMYLCATGEGVNTEAFFGQGTRLTVV.

The gene calls are TRBV6-4 and TRBJ2-3, with 7 positions matching TRBD2. This CDR3 region has 15 residues. CDR1 MRHNA and CDR2 SNTAGT come from the germline V gene. V lost 4 bases and J lost 2; bases outside the gene matches: 6. CDR3 protein: CASSVQRGHTDTQYF. The CDR3 bases are TGTGCCAGCAGTGTCCAGCGGGGCCACACAGATACGCAGTATTTT.

V is TRBV6-2 or TRBV6-3 and J is TRBJ1-2; D is possibly TRBD1 (6 bases). CDR1 is MNHEY, CDR2 SVGEGT, per germline. The CDR3 is made up of 15 amino acids. V lost 2 bases, J lost 1 base, and 11 bases lay in between. CDR3: CASSYARGRNYGYTF. In DNA, the CDR3 is TGTGCCAGCAGTTACGCCAGGGGCCGTAACTATGGCTACACCTTC.

V gene TRBV3-1 (or the pseudogene TRBV3-2) combines with J gene TRBJ2-7; tentative D call: TRBD1 (6 bases). The CDR3 covers 15 residues. Per germline, CDR1 LGHDT and CDR2 YNNKEL (reference sequence). V was pared by 7 bases and J by 3 bases, with 19 bases between. The CDR3: CASTSDGGQGYEQYF. In DNA form, the CDR3 reads TGTGCCAGCACTTCAGATGGGGGACAAGGCTACGAGCAGTACTTC.

The chain recombines TRBV6-5 with TRBJ2-2, with D maybe TRBD1 (6 bases). Germline V gene sequence: CDR1 MNHEY, CDR2 SVGAGI. V shed 4 bases and J shed 4 bases, with 10 bases lying between them. The CDR3 consists of 14 residues. The CDR3 DNA is TGTGCCAGCAGTTTCCAACAGGGCACCGGGGAGCTGTTTTTT. This translates into CASSFQQGTGELFF.

The CDR3 DNA is TGCGCCAGCAGCTCGGCTAAATTCCCGGGACAGACCCCCACTGGGGCCAACGTCCTGACTTTC. It specifies CASSSAKFPGQTPTGANVLTF. This rearrangement joins TRBV5-1 to TRBJ2-6; 7 nucleotides line up with TRBD1. The V gene's germline CDR1 is SGHRS and CDR2 YFSETQ. This CDR3 region has 21 residues. The trim removed 3 bases at V and 2 bases at J, leaving 20 bases unmatched.

This chain links TRBV5-1 with TRBJ1-2; TRBD1 matches 10 bases. Germline V gene lookup returns CDR1 SGHRS and CDR2 YFSETQ. The V segment lost 1 base and the J segment 8 bases; nucleotides outside the gene matches: 23. This CDR3 contains 20 residues. CDR3 loop: CASSLNSVAGTGVNTRGYTF. The CDR3 DNA is TGCGCCAGCAGCTTGAATTCGGTGGCTGGGACAGGGGTGAATACAAGGGGCTACACCTTC. The full variable domain, its missing parts supplied by reference TRBV5-1 and TRBJ1-2, is KAGVTQTPRYLIKTRGQQVTLSCSPISGHRSVSWYQQTPGQGLQFLFEYFSETQRNKGNFPGRFSGRQFSNSRSEMNVSTLELGDSALYLCASSLNSVAGTGVNTRGYTFGSGTRLTVV.

The chain couples TRBV20-1 to TRBJ1-2; D call uncertain. The germline V gene encodes CDR1 DFQATT and CDR2 SNEGSKA (reference sequence). Trimming removed 3 bases at V and 2 bases at J, with 16 bases between. The CDR3 extends over 15 amino acids. In nucleotides, the CDR3 is TGCAGTGCTAGTTCCAGGTACGCACTGAACTATGGCTACACCTTC. Its protein product is CSASSRYALNYGYTF.

The CDR3 nucleotides are TGTGCCAGCAGTCCCCAGGATTACTATGGCTACACCTTC. This gives the protein CASSPQDYYGYTF. The chain joins TRBV7-2 to TRBJ1-2; D unresolved. From germline, CDR1 is SGHTA and CDR2 FQGNSA. Deletions cut 6 bases from V and 3 bases from J, with 11 bases between. The length of the CDR3 is 13 residues.

This sequence joins TRBV10-3 and TRBJ1-3; D ambiguous. V was shortened by 7 bases and J by 4 bases, with 11 bases between the two germline ends. Germline values: CDR1 ENHRY, CDR2 SYGVKD. The CDR3 contains 13 residues. CDR3 amino acids: CAITGQIGNTIYF. CDR3 in DNA: TGTGCCATCACGGGTCAGATAGGAAACACCATATATTTT.

This clone was found a few times. The chain uses TRBV3-1 (or the pseudogene TRBV3-2) and TRBJ2-7; 11 nucleotides line up with TRBD1. Germline V gene data show CDR1 as LGHDT and CDR2 as YNNKEL (reference sequence). This CDR3 has 16 residues. V lost 0 bases, J lost 7 bases, and 8 bases stayed unmatched. CDR3 coding DNA: TGTGCCAGCAGCCAAGAGGGGACAGGGGGAACCCTTGAGCAGTACTTC. Its translation: CASSQEGTGGTLEQYF.

This chain connects TRBV7-2 to TRBJ2-3; possible D gene TRBD2, 6 bases. Germline V CDR1 and CDR2: SGHTA, FQGNSA. V lost 5 bases and J 0 bases, leaving 12 bases between the germline ends. The CDR3 is 15 amino acids. CDR3 in amino acids: CASSPGLPSTDTQYF. The DNA of the CDR3 is TGTGCCAGCAGCCCGGGACTCCCTAGCACAGATACGCAGTATTTT.

V gene TRBV28 combines with J gene TRBJ1-5, with TRBD1 matching 11 bases. The V gene's germline CDR1 is MDHEN and CDR2 SYDVKM. CDR3 length: 18 amino acids. Trimming at V came to 2 bases and at J to 2 bases, leaving 8 bases not matched to a gene. The DNA of the CDR3 is TGTGCCAGCAGTTTACCCGCTCGGGGACAGGGGGGCAATCAGCCCCAGCATTTT. Amino acids: CASSLPARGQGGNQPQHF.

This clone appeared once. The CDR3 DNA is TGCGCCAGCAGCGCGCGGACTAGCCCAACCGCCGGGGAGCTGTTTTTT. Translation gives CASSARTSPTAGELFF. The chain uses TRBV4-3 and TRBJ2-2; 8 bases are shared with TRBD2. The CDR3 spans 16 residues. Trimming cost V 5 bases and J 6 bases; bases outside gene matches: 11. CDR1 is LGHNA and CDR2 is YSLEER in the germline V gene.

The chain has TRBV5-4 and TRBJ2-7; TRBD1 matches at 7 bases. V lost 4 bases to trimming and J lost 6 bases; unmatched junction nucleotides: 10. CDR3 length equals 14 residues. Per germline, CDR1 SGHNT and CDR2 YYREEE (reference sequence). The CDR3 loop reads CASSPGQRWGEQYF. CDR3 nucleotide sequence: TGTGCCAGCAGCCCGGGACAGAGATGGGGCGAGCAGTACTTC.

The chain carries TRBV10-2 and TRBJ1-1; D ambiguous. This CDR3 has 13 residues. Germline lookup yields CDR1 WSHSY and CDR2 SAAADI. V was cut by 4 bases and J by 5 bases, with 11 bases left in between. The CDR3 reads CASSGSAATEAFF. In DNA, the CDR3 is TGCGCCAGCAGTGGTTCGGCGGCGACTGAAGCTTTCTTT.

The chain is built from TRBV23-1 and TRBJ2-1; D is uncertain. TRBV23-1 is labeled an ORF, and its function is uncertain. There are 16 residues in the CDR3. With 1 base removed from V and 0 bases from J, the gap between germline ends came to 10 bases. CDR3 nucleotide sequence: TGCGCCAGCAGTCAATGCAGGCGATACTCCTACAATGAGCAGTTCTTC. It yields the protein CASSQCRRYSYNEQFF.

The chain couples TRBV5-4 to TRBJ2-7; 8 nucleotides match TRBD1. Trimming took 4 bases from V and 6 from J; bases not matched to a gene: 9. Germline-derived CDR1 and CDR2 are SGHNT and YYREEE (reference sequence). This CDR3 region has 14 residues. This chain's CDR3 is CASSPLTGVAEQYF. Here the CDR3 DNA reads TGTGCCAGCAGCCCATTGACAGGGGTGGCCGAGCAGTACTTC.

This chain joins TRBV9 and TRBJ1-2, with TRBD1 matching 11 bases. The V gene's germline CDR1 is SGDLS and CDR2 YYNGEE. The CDR3 contains 15 residues. V lost 4 bases and J lost 4; bases outside the gene matches: 6. In nucleotides, the CDR3 is TGTGCCAGCAGCATTGCGGGACAGGGGGGCTATGGCTACACCTTC. Protein sequence: CASSIAGQGGYGYTF. The entire variable domain, with the rest obtained from reference TRBV9 and TRBJ1-2, is as follows: DSGVTQTPKHLITATGQRVTLRCSPRSGDLSVYWYQQSLDQGLQFLIQYYNGEERAKGNILERFSAQQFPDLHSELNLSSLELGDSALYFCASSIAGQGGYGYTFGSGTRLTVV.

This rearrangement joins TRBV6-1 to TRBJ2-7; tentatively, D is TRBD1 (5 bases). Between the trimmed V and J ends, which lost 1 base and 11 bases, there was a span of 15 bases. The CDR3 consists of 13 residues. Germline assignment: CDR1 MNHNS and CDR2 SASEGT. This CDR3 is CASSEGTTFREYF. CDR3 coding DNA: TGTGCCAGCAGTGAAGGGACAACCTTTCGAGAGTACTTC.

V usage is TRBV7-2 and J usage is TRBJ2-5; no clear D. CDR1 is SGHTA and CDR2 is FQGNSA in the germline V gene. The V end lost 1 base, the J end lost 7 bases, and 13 bases lay between the germline ends. CDR3 length: 14 amino acids. CDR3 sequence: CASSLDPARGTQYF. DNA for the CDR3: TGTGCCAGCAGCTTAGATCCGGCACGAGGGACCCAGTACTTC.

This chain joins TRBV2 and TRBJ2-1; TRBD2 matches 7 bases. The V gene's germline CDR1 is SNHLY and CDR2 FYNNEI. With 8 bases clipped from V and 4 bases from J, the junction kept 5 bases outside the gene matches. The CDR3 loop spans 13 amino acids. The CDR3 loop is CASQRGIYNEQFF. CDR3 nucleotide sequence: TGTGCCAGCCAGCGGGGCATTTACAATGAGCAGTTCTTC.

This chain uses TRBV5-1 with TRBJ1-1; 8 positions match TRBD1. The CDR3 has 14 residues. Trimming took 3 bases from V and 5 from J; bases not matched to a gene: 6. Germline V gene sequence: CDR1 SGHRS, CDR2 YFSETQ. This CDR3 is CASSWGQAGTEAFF. The CDR3, as DNA: TGCGCCAGCAGCTGGGGACAGGCAGGAACTGAAGCTTTCTTT.

This clone was detected a few times. The chain is built from TRBV2 and TRBJ2-2; the D gene is possibly TRBD1 (6 bases). This CDR3 region has 11 residues. Germline CDR1 is SNHLY and CDR2 is FYNNEI. V dropped 8 bases and J dropped 10 bases, with 11 bases sitting between them. CDR3 loop: CASRTVLELFF. The CDR3 DNA is TGTGCCAGCCGGACAGTCTTGGAGCTGTTTTTT.

The count of this clone is one. The chain recombines TRBV10-1 with TRBJ2-2; TRBD1 might be the D (6 bases). Deletions cut 0 bases from V and 7 bases from J, with 9 bases between. The CDR3 has 14 amino acids. Germline CDR1 reads WNHNN; CDR2 reads SYGVQD (reference sequence). The CDR3 DNA follows: TGCGCCAGCAGTGAGTCTGGGGGCAACGGGGAGCTGTTTTTT. Amino acid sequence: CASSESGGNGELFF.

This clone turned up a few times. This chain uses TRBV12-3 or TRBV12-4 with TRBJ2-1; 7 nucleotides match TRBD1. Trimming cost V 7 bases and J 5 bases; bases outside gene matches: 5. The CDR3 loop spans 13 amino acids. The CDR3 DNA reads as TGTGCCAGCAAACCCACAGGGGACAATGAGCAGTTCTTC. Translated, it gives CASKPTGDNEQFF.

This clone showed up just once. The chain couples TRBV20-1 to TRBJ1-1, with 7 nucleotides matching TRBD1. This CDR3 region has 16 residues. CDR1 is DFQATT, CDR2 SNEGSKA, per germline (reference sequence). V gave up 3 bases and J gave up 1 base; unmatched junction bases: 11. The DNA for the CDR3 is TGCAGTGCTAGTTACAGGGGTTGGACCTCGAACACTGAAGCTTTCTTT. Its translation is CSASYRGWTSNTEAFF.

CDR3 amino acids: CASSPRTVNTGELFF. The DNA for the CDR3 is TGCGCCAGCAGCCCCCGGACTGTGAACACCGGGGAGCTGTTTTTT. The chain recombines TRBV4-3 with TRBJ2-2; the D gene is possibly TRBD2 (5 bases). Germline values: CDR1 LGHNA, CDR2 YSLEER. The ends were cut back, 4 bases at V and 1 base at J, with 10 bases in the middle. CDR3 length equals 15 residues.

This rearrangement joins TRBV5-4 to TRBJ2-7; a weak D match, TRBD2 (5 bases). From germline, CDR1 is SGHNT and CDR2 YYREEE (reference sequence). This CDR3 is 12 amino acids long. With 3 bases removed from V and 1 base from J, the gap between germline ends came to 5 bases. CDR3 bases: TGTGCCAGCAGCTCGGGATCCTACGAGCAGTACTTC. Translated: CASSSGSYEQYF.

The V and J genes are TRBV4-1 and TRBJ2-7, with 8 bases identical to TRBD2. The CDR3 has 15 residues. CDR1 is MGHRA, CDR2 YSYEKL, per germline. V lost 3 bases and J lost 0; bases outside the gene matches: 4. The DNA for the CDR3 is TGCGCCAGCAGCCAGGGCGGGGGGCTCTCCTACGAGCAGTACTTC. Protein: CASSQGGGLSYEQYF.